These 17 T cell receptor beta chains originate from one sample sequenced in a study of blood T cell dynamics during melanoma immunotherapy (TCRdb year 2020). Library preparation was by the immunoSEQ multiplex PCR assay. Not all clones reach the TCRdb copy of this immuneACCESS table, which keeps in-frame sequences only. Checked studies attribute under half of the gap to unresolved V genes and leave the rest unexplained. The sample table holds over 13,000 clones, of which 85% were seen once. The top ten constitute approximately 4.6% of the sample. Taken with the paper, the label for time point translates to: pre-treatment baseline. The starting material was blood, obtained from a patient treated with checkpoint blockade. These receptors came from a human donor with melanoma.

The rearrangement joins TRBV27 to TRBJ2-3; D possibly corresponds to TRBD2 (6 bases). Germline loops: CDR1 MNHEY, CDR2 SMNVEV (reference sequence). V was shortened by 5 bases and J by 2 bases, with 14 bases between the two germline ends. The CDR3 extends over 15 amino acids. The CDR3 DNA follows: TGTGCCAGCAGTATATACGGGGGAATCACAGATACGCAGTATTTT. Protein sequence: CASSIYGGITDTQYF.

A single count supports this clone. The V gene is TRBV11-2, the J gene TRBJ2-2, with 15 bases matching TRBD2. The CDR3 has 17 residues. CDR1 is SGHAT and CDR2 is FQNNGV in the germline V gene. The trim removed 4 bases at V and 4 bases at J, leaving 4 bases unmatched. The CDR3 loop reads CASSYGLAGGITGELFF. For the CDR3, the DNA is TGTGCCAGCAGCTACGGACTAGCGGGGGGGATCACCGGGGAGCTGTTTTTT. The full variable domain, completed using reference TRBV11-2 and TRBJ2-2, is EAGVAQSPRYKIIEKRQSVAFWCNPISGHATLYWYQQILGQGPKLLIQFQNNGVVDDSQLPKDRFSAERLKGVDSTLKIQPAKLEDSAVYLCASSYGLAGGITGELFFGEGSRLTVL.

J is TRBJ2-7 and V is TRBV14; D may be TRBD1 (6 bases). CDR1 is SGHDN and CDR2 is FVKESK in the germline V gene. Deletions cut 4 bases from V and 4 bases from J, with 17 bases between. The CDR3 runs to 15 residues. CDR3 amino acids: CASSLQGWDSYEQYF. The CDR3 nucleotides read TGTGCCAGCAGCCTCCAGGGGTGGGATTCTTACGAGCAGTACTTC.

The chain has TRBV2 and TRBJ1-2, with 7 bases fitting TRBD1. The CDR3 consists of 18 residues. Germline assignment: CDR1 SNHLY and CDR2 FYNNEI. The J segment lost 1 base and the V segment lost 7 bases, leaving 18 bases of the junction unmatched. CDR3 in DNA: TGTGCCAGCAACGATTTGGGTAACAGGGGAACAAGTAACTATGGCTACACCTTC. It specifies CASNDLGNRGTSNYGYTF.

The CDR3 region is CASSLAGQGVNTEAFF. The CDR3 coding sequence is TGCGCCAGCAGCCTAGCGGGACAGGGGGTTAACACTGAAGCTTTCTTT. J is TRBJ1-1 and V is TRBV5-1; 11 bases align to TRBD1. The CDR3 covers 16 residues. Looked up from germline, CDR1 is SGHRS and CDR2 is YFSETQ. After removal of 4 bases from V and 2 bases from J, the junction contained 7 bases not matched to a gene.

A remark on this clone: Mismatch with germline at one junction end may stem from a read error. Other DNA sequences in the sample encode the same CDR3. The chain joins TRBV4-1 to TRBJ1-1; D is unclear. CDR3 length equals 13 residues. Germline V lookup: CDR1 MGHRA, CDR2 YSYEKL. The CDR3 loop is CASSQDPNTEAFF. The CDR3 nucleotides are TGCGCCAGCAGCCAAGACCCGAACACTGAGGCTTTCTTT.

This chain joins TRBV15 and TRBJ2-5; tentatively, D is TRBD1 or TRBD2 (6 bases each). The CDR3 consists of 14 residues. The V gene's germline CDR1 is LNHNV and CDR2 YYDKDF (reference sequence). V was trimmed by 5 bases and J by 1 base, leaving 11 bases between them. The CDR3 spells CATSGGGSQETQYF. CDR3 in DNA: TGTGCCACCAGCGGAGGGGGGTCCCAAGAGACCCAGTACTTC. Full variable domain (outside the CDR3, taken from reference TRBV15 and TRBJ2-5): DAMVIQNPRYQVTQFGKPVTLSCSQTLNHNVMYWYQQKSSQAPKLLFHYYDKDFNNEADTPDNFQSRRPNTSFCFLDIRSPGLGDTAMYLCATSGGGSQETQYFGPGTRLLVL.

The chain employs TRBV5-6 and TRBJ1-2; tentative D call: TRBD1 (6 bases). The CDR3 length is 13 residues. The germline V gene encodes CDR1 SGHDT and CDR2 YYEEEE. Trimming left V 5 bases short and J 2 bases short, with 10 bases between. The CDR3 DNA is TGTGCCAGCAGGTTAACAGGGAACTATGGCTACACCTTC. It translates to CASRLTGNYGYTF. The whole variable domain, filled in from reference TRBV5-6 and TRBJ1-2, reads DAGVTQSPTHLIKTRGQQVTLRCSPKSGHDTVSWYQQALGQGPQFIFQYYEEEERQRGNFPDRFSGHQFPNYSSELNVNALLLGDSALYLCASRLTGNYGYTFGSGTRLTVV.

The rearrangement uses TRBV30 and TRBJ2-5; D is uncertain. Matching the DNA end better, TRBJ2-7 makes the J call doubtful. The CDR3 loop spans 12 amino acids. Per germline, CDR1 GTSNPN and CDR2 SVGIG (reference sequence). The chain's CDR3 is CAWSVLADEQYF. Here the CDR3 DNA reads TGTGCCTGGAGTGTCCTCGCAGACGAGCAGTACTTC.

The chain is built from TRBV6-1 and TRBJ1-5; maybe TRBD1 (5 bases). CDR3 length: 14 residues. V dropped 0 bases and J dropped 7 bases, with 10 bases sitting between them. CDR1 and CDR2 from the germline V gene are MNHNS and SASEGT. The CDR3: CASSEARGDQPQHF. The DNA of the CDR3 is TGTGCCAGCAGTGAAGCGCGGGGGGACCAGCCCCAGCATTTT.

The chain is built from TRBV6-4 and TRBJ1-5; tentatively, D is TRBD1 (6 bases). Trimming removed 6 bases from V and 6 bases from J, with 15 bases in between. This CDR3 spans 14 amino acids. Germline CDR1 MRHNA, CDR2 SNTAGT. This chain's CDR3 is CASSETGGIQPQHF. CDR3 DNA: TGTGCCAGCAGCGAGACAGGCGGTATTCAGCCCCAGCATTTT.

V gene TRBV2 combines with J gene TRBJ2-1; tentatively, D is TRBD1 or TRBD2 (5 bases each). This CDR3 is 14 amino acids long. CDR1 is SNHLY and CDR2 is FYNNEI in the germline V gene. V was shortened by 1 base and J by 2 bases, with 6 bases between the two germline ends. CDR3 residues: CASSEGGAYNEQFF. CDR3 coding DNA: TGTGCCAGCAGTGAAGGAGGGGCCTACAATGAGCAGTTCTTC.

The chain combines TRBV18 with TRBJ2-7; the match to TRBD1 covers 7 bases. Germline CDR1 and CDR2: KGHSH and LQKENI. The length of the CDR3 is 17 residues. With 3 bases clipped from V and 3 bases from J, the junction kept 14 bases outside the gene matches. The CDR3 DNA follows: TGTGCCAGCTCACCCTATAACACCGGACAGGAGAACTACGAGCAGTACTTC. This sequence encodes CASSPYNTGQENYEQYF.

CDR3 nucleotides: TGTGCCAGCAGCTACGTACTGGGGAATGAAAAACTGTTTTTT. As protein: CASSYVLGNEKLFF. The rearrangement links TRBV11-2 to TRBJ1-4; D is ambiguous. V lost 4 bases, J lost 5 bases, and 11 bases lay in between. Germline loops: CDR1 SGHAT, CDR2 FQNNGV. The CDR3 spans 14 residues.

The chain recombines TRBV10-3 with TRBJ1-3, with D possibly TRBD1 on 5 matching bases. Between the trimmed V and J ends, which lost 3 bases and 4 bases, there was a span of 16 bases. The CDR3 contains 16 residues. The germline V gene encodes CDR1 ENHRY and CDR2 SYGVKD. This CDR3 is CAISDPRGIGGNTIYF. The CDR3 DNA reads TGTGCCATCAGTGACCCTCGGGGGATAGGAGGAAACACCATATATTTT.

The chain recombines TRBV10-3 with TRBJ1-2, with TRBD1 as a possible D gene (5 bases). Trimming cost V 8 bases and J 0 bases, with 13 bases left between them. The germline CDR1 and CDR2 sequences are ENHRY and SYGVKD. CDR3 length equals 14 residues. Here the CDR3 reads CAIQDTAPNYGYTF. CDR3 DNA: TGTGCCATCCAGGACACGGCTCCTAACTATGGCTACACCTTC.

The chain recombines TRBV27 with TRBJ2-3; D is unresolved. Per germline, CDR1 MNHEY and CDR2 SMNVEV (reference sequence). The V and J ends lost 6 bases and 2 bases respectively, with 9 bases between them. The CDR3 spans 13 residues. The CDR3 spells CASSPLFTDTQYF. The DNA for the CDR3 is TGTGCCAGCAGCCCTCTTTTCACAGATACGCAGTATTTT.